These 20 T cell receptor beta chains originate from one sample sequenced in a study of T-cell reconstitution after alpha-beta-depleted transplantation in children. This sample's TCRbeta library carried unique molecular identifier barcodes. TCRdb re-called the PCR reads with MiXCR, one entry per CDR3 protein. The data show a few hundred thousand distinct CDR3 sequences, with 15% to 20% seen just once and roughly 29% held by the top ten. The sample here was PBMCs, mostly from graft donor cells, taken 360 days after TCRalphabeta/CD19-depleted stem cell transplant. These receptors came from a boy in the first two years of life who had a stem cell transplant for Wiskott-Aldrich syndrome, so the T cells may come from the graft donor.

This clonotype was seen more than once but under ten times. The rearrangement joins TRBV12-3 or TRBV12-4 to TRBJ2-5; tentatively, D is TRBD2 (6 bases). V was shortened by 2 bases and J by 1 base, with 11 bases between the two germline ends. The CDR3 totals 15 residues. CDR3 coding DNA: TGTGCCAGCAGTTTAAACGGGGGTGTCCAAGAGACCCAGTACTTC. Translated: CASSLNGGVQETQYF.

This clonotype has ten or more counts. The junction departs from the called germline gene at one end, perhaps through a read error. The CDR3 loop reads CASSSGLAKNIQYF. In DNA, the CDR3 is TGTGCCAGCAGCTCGGGACTAGCCAAAAACATTCAGTACTTC. The rearrangement uses TRBV5-1 and TRBJ2-4, with D perhaps matching TRBD2 (6 bases). Germline CDR1 is SGHRS and CDR2 is YFSETQ. The CDR3 sequence is 14 residues long.

V is TRBV3-1 and J is TRBJ2-5, with D perhaps TRBD1 (6 bases). The germline gives CDR1 LGHDT, CDR2 YNNKEL (reference sequence). The CDR3 loop spans 15 amino acids. V was cut by 2 bases and J by 4 bases, with 14 bases left in between. The DNA of the CDR3 is TGTGCCAGCAGCCAATGGCCCACAGGGTCAGAGACCCAGTACTTC. Its protein is CASSQWPTGSETQYF.

This clonotype was observed a few times. The chain combines TRBV27 with TRBJ2-2, with 9 nucleotides matching TRBD1. With V trimmed by 7 bases and J by 7 bases, 7 bases remained unmatched. The CDR3 contains 14 residues. CDR1 is MNHEY, CDR2 SMNVEV, per germline (reference sequence). Written as DNA, the CDR3 is TGTGCCAGCACCGGGACAGGGTACGGCGGGGAGCTGTTTTTT. Translated: CASTGTGYGGELFF.

This clonotype was seen only a few times. The chain links TRBV12-3 or TRBV12-4 to TRBJ2-1; weak D call: TRBD2 (5 bases). The V end lost 6 bases, the J end lost 7 bases, and 22 bases lay between the germline ends. The CDR3 runs to 16 residues. CDR3 loop: CASSRGRALSSNEQFF. The CDR3 bases are TGTGCCAGCAGCCGCGGGCGGGCCCTATCGTCAAATGAGCAGTTCTTC.

The genes are TRBV10-2 and TRBJ2-1, with 9 bases fitting TRBD2. Trimming cost V 6 bases and J 8 bases; bases outside gene matches: 20. This CDR3 is built from 18 residues. The germline V gene has CDR1 WSHSY and CDR2 SAAADI. CDR3 protein: CASSISGSSHRAFHEQFF. CDR3 nucleotide sequence: TGCGCCAGCAGCATTAGCGGGAGTTCCCACAGGGCATTCCATGAGCAGTTCTTC.

The CDR3 DNA reads as TGTGCCAGCAGCTCGACAGCGATGAACACCGGGGAGCTGTTTTTT. It codes for CASSSTAMNTGELFF. The chain uses TRBV7-8 and TRBJ2-2; maybe TRBD1 (5 bases). This CDR3 spans 15 amino acids. Trimming took off 4 bases at V and 1 base at J, with 10 bases between the two ends. Germline CDR1 SGHVS, CDR2 FQNEAQ.

In this sample, this clonotype turned up a few times. The rearrangement uses TRBV12-3 or TRBV12-4 and TRBJ1-2; 8 positions agree with TRBD1. The CDR3 loop spans 14 amino acids. V shed 3 bases, J shed 6 bases, and the junction held 6 bases outside the gene matches. CDR3 in amino acids: CASSLVRGRDGYTF. CDR3 coding DNA: TGTGCCAGCAGTTTGGTCAGGGGGCGAGATGGCTACACCTTC.

In its sample, this clonotype was seen many times. The CDR3 sequence: CASSSGTLLSYEQYF. CDR3 nucleotide sequence: TGTGCCAGCAGCTCCGGGACACTACTCTCCTACGAGCAGTACTTC. The V call is TRBV7-9, the J call TRBJ2-7; D perhaps matches TRBD1 (6 bases). Trimming stripped 4 bases from V and 0 bases from J, with 13 bases between. The CDR3 sequence is 15 residues long. Germline V gives CDR1 SEHNR, CDR2 FQNEAQ (reference sequence).

This clonotype was seen only a few times. The chain is built from TRBV10-3 and TRBJ2-1; 9 bases are shared with TRBD2. V shed 6 bases and J 8 bases; nucleotides not matched to a gene: 8. Germline assignment: CDR1 ENHRY and CDR2 SYGVKD. This CDR3 spans 14 amino acids. CDR3 DNA: TGTGCCATCAGCCCCGGGACTAGCCTTGATGAGCAGTTCTTC. This encodes CAISPGTSLDEQFF.

This clonotype was counted only a few times. The chain recombines TRBV6-2 or TRBV6-3 with TRBJ2-1, with 11 bases aligning to TRBD1. The germline V gene has CDR1 MNHEY and CDR2 SVGEGT. The trim removed 11 bases at V and 8 bases at J, leaving 5 bases unmatched. The CDR3 sequence is 12 residues long. CDR3 DNA: TGTGCCTCTAGGACAGGGGGCTATGAGCAGTTCTTC. Translating it yields CASRTGGYEQFF.

This clonotype came up a few times. The V and J genes are TRBV13 and TRBJ2-2; D possibly matches TRBD1 or TRBD2 (5 bases each). Germline lookup yields CDR1 PRHDT and CDR2 FYEKMQ (reference sequence). V was pared by 5 bases and J by 10 bases, with 8 bases between. The CDR3 runs to 11 residues. The DNA for the CDR3 is TGTGCCAGCAGCACCGGGACGGAGCTGTTTTTT. It yields the protein CASSTGTELFF.

The V call is TRBV10-2, the J call TRBJ2-7, with D perhaps matching TRBD2 (6 bases). Trimming shortened V by 6 bases and J by 3 bases, and 15 bases separated the two germline ends. Germline CDR1 and CDR2: WSHSY and SAAADI. CDR3 length equals 14 residues. The CDR3, as DNA: TGCGCCAGCAGAATCGGGGGAACGAGCTACGAGCAGTACTTC. As protein: CASRIGGTSYEQYF.

The rearrangement links TRBV6-1 to TRBJ2-3, with D perhaps given as TRBD1 or TRBD2 (7 bases each). Germline CDR1 reads MNHNS; CDR2 reads SASEGT. The V gene lost 6 bases and the J gene lost 3 bases, with 16 bases spanning the gap. The CDR3 has 15 residues. CDR3 loop: CASSGTAGQTDTQYF. The CDR3 DNA follows: TGTGCCAGCAGCGGGACAGCGGGACAAACAGATACGCAGTATTTT.

This clonotype was detected many times. The V call is TRBV12-3 or TRBV12-4, the J call TRBJ2-1, with D perhaps TRBD1 or TRBD2 (5 bases each). The CDR3 runs to 14 residues. V shed 6 bases and J shed 4 bases, with 13 bases lying between them. This CDR3 is CASSPGTVYNEQFF. The CDR3 region has the DNA TGTGCCAGCAGCCCCGGGACGGTATACAATGAGCAGTTCTTC.

This clonotype was seen only a few times. The chain employs TRBV5-1 and TRBJ2-1; 12 nucleotides agree with TRBD2. Germline V gives CDR1 SGHRS, CDR2 YFSETQ. The CDR3 sequence is 15 residues long. With V trimmed by 1 base and J by 9 bases, 5 bases remained unmatched. The CDR3 protein is CASSLLLAGGGEQFF. CDR3 DNA: TGCGCCAGCAGCTTGTTACTAGCGGGGGGTGGTGAGCAGTTCTTC.

This clonotype occurred a few times. The chain joins TRBV12-5 to TRBJ2-7, with TRBD1 matching 7 bases. The length of the CDR3 is 16 residues. Germline loops: CDR1 LGHNT, CDR2 FRNRAP. The V gene end was trimmed by 2 bases and the J gene end by 6 bases; junction bases not matched to a gene: 13. The CDR3 reads CASGLPPTGFLGEQYF. DNA for the CDR3: TGTGCTAGTGGTTTGCCTCCGACAGGGTTTCTGGGCGAGCAGTACTTC.

This clonotype was detected a few times. The rearrangement uses TRBV6-5 and TRBJ1-2; D gene uncertain. V was cut by 2 bases and J by 8 bases, with 15 bases left in between. This CDR3 spans 14 amino acids. Germline V lookup: CDR1 MNHEY, CDR2 SVGAGI. CDR3 sequence reads: CASSYLRRRRGYTF. CDR3 DNA sequence: TGTGCCAGCAGTTACCTTCGTCGGCGGCGAGGCTACACCTTC.

This clonotype was recorded only once. V gene TRBV9 combines with J gene TRBJ2-5; 14 bases fit TRBD2. V lost 3 bases, J lost 5 bases, and 3 bases stayed unmatched. The CDR3 runs to 15 residues. Germline V gene data show CDR1 as SGDLS and CDR2 as YYNGEE. As DNA, the CDR3 is TGTGCCAGCAGCGCGACTAGCGGGAGGGTCGAGACCCAGTACTTC. Residues: CASSATSGRVETQYF.

The chain is built from TRBV7-2 and TRBJ1-2; possibly TRBD1 for D (6 bases). Trimming left V 5 bases short and J 0 bases short, with 10 bases between. The length of the CDR3 is 14 residues. CDR1 and CDR2 from the germline V gene are SGHTA and FQGNSA. Here the CDR3 reads CASSRDRTNYGYTF. DNA of the CDR3: TGTGCCAGCAGCCGAGACAGGACTAACTATGGCTACACCTTC.